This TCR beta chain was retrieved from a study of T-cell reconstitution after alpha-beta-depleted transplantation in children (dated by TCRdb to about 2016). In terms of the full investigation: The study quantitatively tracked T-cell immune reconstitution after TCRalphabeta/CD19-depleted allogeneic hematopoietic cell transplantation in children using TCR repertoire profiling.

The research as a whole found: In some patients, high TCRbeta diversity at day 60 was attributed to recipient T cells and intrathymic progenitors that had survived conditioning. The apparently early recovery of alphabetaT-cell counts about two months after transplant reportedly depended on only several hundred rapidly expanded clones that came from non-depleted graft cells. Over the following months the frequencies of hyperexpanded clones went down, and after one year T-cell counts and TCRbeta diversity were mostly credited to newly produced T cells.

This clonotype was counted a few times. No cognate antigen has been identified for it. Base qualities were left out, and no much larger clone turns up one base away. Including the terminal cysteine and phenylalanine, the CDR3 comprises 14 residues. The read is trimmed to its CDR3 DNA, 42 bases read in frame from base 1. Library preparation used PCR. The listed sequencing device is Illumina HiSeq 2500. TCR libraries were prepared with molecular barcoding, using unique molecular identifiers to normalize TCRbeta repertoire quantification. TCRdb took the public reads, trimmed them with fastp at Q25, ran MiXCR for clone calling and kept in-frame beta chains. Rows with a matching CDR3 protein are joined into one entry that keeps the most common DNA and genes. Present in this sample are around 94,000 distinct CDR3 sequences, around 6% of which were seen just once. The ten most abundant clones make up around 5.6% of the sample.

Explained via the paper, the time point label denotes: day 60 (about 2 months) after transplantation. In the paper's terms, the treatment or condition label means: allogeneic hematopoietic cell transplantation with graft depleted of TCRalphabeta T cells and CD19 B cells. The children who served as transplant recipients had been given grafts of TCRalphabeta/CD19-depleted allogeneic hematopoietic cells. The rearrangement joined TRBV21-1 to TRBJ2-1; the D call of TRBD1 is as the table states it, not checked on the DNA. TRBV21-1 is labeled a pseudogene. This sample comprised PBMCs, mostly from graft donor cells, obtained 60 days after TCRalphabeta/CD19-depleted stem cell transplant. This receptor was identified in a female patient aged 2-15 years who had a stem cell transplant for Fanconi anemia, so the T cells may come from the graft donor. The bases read TGTGCCAGCACCCCCCACCACAGGACAGGGGAGCAGTTCTTC. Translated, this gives CASTPHHRTGEQFF.